Below, 31 T cell receptor beta chains from the same sample are listed, as sequenced in a study of OX40 agonist ivuxolimab in advanced cancers. Repertoires were generated with immunoSEQ multiplex PCR, while TCRdb's copy carries only in-frame clones and drops some. The sample lists tens of thousands of clones, 91% occurring once. The sequencing used CD4+ or CD8+ T cells sorted from blood, collected in a trial of the OX40 agonist ivuxolimab. The receptors shown here come from an adult with an advanced solid tumor such as melanoma, head and neck, liver or kidney cancer.

The CDR3: CASSSSGRSNEQFF. In DNA form, the CDR3 reads TGTGCCAGTAGTAGTAGCGGGAGGTCCAATGAGCAGTTCTTC. This chain links TRBV19 with TRBJ2-1; 10 bases align to TRBD2. Germline trimming cut 4 bases from V and 6 bases from J; bases unmatched to any gene: 3. Germline V gives CDR1 LNHDA, CDR2 SQIVND (reference sequence). The CDR3 is 14 residues long.

The chain couples TRBV19 to TRBJ2-5, with D possibly TRBD2 on 5 matching bases. The CDR3 runs 14 residues. With 1 base removed from V and 5 bases from J, the gap between germline ends came to 11 bases. The germline gives CDR1 LNHDA, CDR2 SQIVND (reference sequence). This CDR3 reads CASSIALVGETQYF. In nucleotides, the CDR3 is TGTGCCAGTAGTATAGCACTAGTAGGGGAGACCCAGTACTTC.

V gene TRBV18 combines with J gene TRBJ2-7; D remains ambiguous. Trimming pared 6 bases from V and 0 bases from J, leaving 12 bases between. Germline V gene sequence: CDR1 KGHSH, CDR2 LQKENI. The CDR3 extends over 14 amino acids. The CDR3 loop is CASSDEDNSYEQYF. CDR3 nucleotides: TGTGCCAGCTCGGATGAAGACAACTCCTACGAGCAGTACTTC.

The chain is built from TRBV13 and TRBJ2-7, with D unresolved. The CDR3 is 17 amino acids. V was trimmed by 1 base and J by 0 bases, leaving 16 bases between them. In germline, CDR1 is PRHDT, CDR2 FYEKMQ (reference sequence). The CDR3 region is CASSLAASDDSSYEQYF. CDR3 coding DNA: TGTGCCAGCAGCTTAGCTGCTTCCGATGATAGCTCCTACGAGCAGTACTTC.

The chain employs TRBV6-5 and TRBJ2-7; unclear D gene. From germline, CDR1 is MNHEY and CDR2 SVGAGI. Deletions cut 1 base from V and 6 bases from J, with 10 bases between. The CDR3 covers 13 residues. The CDR3, as DNA: TGTGCCAGCAGTTACTATGGCAGGCCCGAGCAGTACTTC. Amino acid sequence: CASSYYGRPEQYF.

This sequence joins TRBV29-1 and TRBJ2-7; D is possibly TRBD2 (6 bases). Germline V gene lookup returns CDR1 SQVTM and CDR2 ANQGSEA. This CDR3 is built from 15 residues. The V gene lost 4 bases and the J gene lost 5 bases, with 21 bases spanning the gap. The CDR3 region has the DNA TGCAGCGTTGTATTGGGGGAGGAGGGAGGACACGAGCAGTACTTC. It yields the protein CSVVLGEEGGHEQYF.

This clone was observed a few times. The J gene is TRBJ2-3, the V gene TRBV27; no reliable D call. The CDR3 has 14 residues. Trimming pared 5 bases from V and 2 bases from J, leaving 11 bases between. Per germline, CDR1 MNHEY and CDR2 SMNVEV (reference sequence). The CDR3 DNA is TGTGCCAGCAGTCCTTCTGGCTACACAGATACGCAGTATTTT. It specifies CASSPSGYTDTQYF.

This rearrangement joins TRBV4-2 to TRBJ2-7, with 8 bases lining up with TRBD1. CDR1 and CDR2 (germline): LGHNA, YNFKEQ. V lost 0 bases to trimming and J lost 0 bases; unmatched junction nucleotides: 1. There are 15 residues in the CDR3. Here the CDR3 reads CASSQEDRGSYEQYF. CDR3 sequence (DNA): TGTGCCAGCAGCCAAGAAGACAGGGGCTCCTACGAGCAGTACTTC.

This chain links TRBV19 with TRBJ2-1; TRBD2 matches 8 bases. V shed 3 bases, J shed 3 bases, and the junction held 13 bases outside the gene matches. Germline values: CDR1 LNHDA, CDR2 SQIVND (reference sequence). This CDR3 has 18 amino acids. CDR3 sequence: CASSMGGMSGRIYNEQFF. The CDR3 DNA reads TGTGCCAGTAGTATGGGAGGGATGAGCGGGAGAATCTACAATGAGCAGTTCTTC.

J is TRBJ2-1 and V is TRBV5-1; D gene uncertain. The germline V and J ends were trimmed by 2 bases and 5 bases, with 14 bases remaining between them. The CDR3 spans 15 residues. The germline V gene encodes CDR1 SGHRS and CDR2 YFSETQ. In nucleotides, the CDR3 is TGCGCCAGCAGCTTATTAGTCCCCGGCGACAATGAGCAGTTCTTC. It translates to CASSLLVPGDNEQFF.

This clone was seen only once. The V and J genes are TRBV7-9 and TRBJ1-1; D possibly corresponds to TRBD1 (5 bases). The V gene's germline CDR1 is SEHNR and CDR2 FQNEAQ (reference sequence). Trimming removed 0 bases from V and 3 bases from J, with 8 bases in between. The length of the CDR3 is 14 residues. The DNA for the CDR3 is TGTGCCAGCAGCTTAGCGAGGGGTTACACTGAAGCTTTCTTT. Amino acid sequence: CASSLARGYTEAFF.

The gene calls are TRBV6-5 and TRBJ2-7; maybe TRBD1 (6 bases). This CDR3 spans 12 amino acids. The V end was cut by 7 bases, the J end by 5 bases, with 12 bases between. Germline V gene sequence: CDR1 MNHEY, CDR2 SVGAGI. In nucleotides, the CDR3 is TGTGCCAGCACGTCAGGGGTAGACGAGCAGTACTTC. This sequence encodes CASTSGVDEQYF.

V gene TRBV5-1 combines with J gene TRBJ2-7; D is unresolved. The V and J ends lost 3 bases and 0 bases respectively, with 10 bases between them. Germline V gene sequence: CDR1 SGHRS, CDR2 YFSETQ. The CDR3 loop spans 14 amino acids. The CDR3 is CASSSDGYSYEQYF. The CDR3 nucleotides read TGCGCCAGCAGCTCGGACGGATACTCCTACGAGCAGTACTTC. Together with reference TRBV5-1 and TRBJ2-7, the CDR3 gives the full variable domain: KAGVTQTPRYLIKTRGQQVTLSCSPISGHRSVSWYQQTPGQGLQFLFEYFSETQRNKGNFPGRFSGRQFSNSRSEMNVSTLELGDSALYLCASSSDGYSYEQYFGPGTRLTVT.

This chain connects TRBV11-3 to TRBJ1-5; weak D call: TRBD1 (6 bases). The CDR3 has 16 residues. Trimming removed 5 bases at V and 0 bases at J, with 14 bases between. Germline CDR1 is SGHNT and CDR2 is YENEEA. CDR3 sequence: CASSEGVTNSNQPQHF. The CDR3 coding sequence is TGTGCCAGCAGCGAGGGGGTCACTAATAGCAATCAGCCCCAGCATTTT.

The genes are TRBV7-3 and TRBJ1-1; 8 bases agree with TRBD1. V shed 6 bases, J shed 4 bases, and the junction held 10 bases outside the gene matches. CDR1 is SGHTA, CDR2 FQGTGA, per germline. This CDR3 contains 15 residues. The CDR3 loop is CASRLTGAGGTEAFF. Written as DNA, the CDR3 is TGTGCCAGCAGGTTGACAGGGGCGGGTGGCACTGAAGCTTTCTTT.

The gene calls are TRBV7-9 and TRBJ1-1, with 9 nucleotides matching TRBD1. This CDR3 spans 15 amino acids. CDR1 and CDR2 from the germline V gene are SEHNR and FQNEAQ (reference sequence). With V trimmed by 4 bases and J by 3 bases, 6 bases remained unmatched. In nucleotides, the CDR3 is TGTGCCAGCAGCTCATACAGGGGGCCGGACACTGAAGCTTTCTTT. Its translation is CASSSYRGPDTEAFF.

The genes are TRBV6-6 and TRBJ2-7, with D perhaps TRBD1 (6 bases). The CDR3 has 15 amino acids. Germline CDR1 is MNHNY and CDR2 is SVGAGI (reference sequence). Trimming took 4 bases from V and 2 from J, leaving 15 bases between them. The CDR3 protein is CASSSQGAETYEQYF. The CDR3 nucleotides are TGTGCCAGCAGTTCACAGGGAGCAGAGACCTACGAGCAGTACTTC.

This chain connects TRBV4-3 to TRBJ1-2; a weak D match, TRBD1 (5 bases). CDR1 and CDR2 (germline): LGHNA, YSLEER. Trimming removed 0 bases at V and 5 bases at J, with 13 bases between. The CDR3 runs to 15 residues. CDR3 in DNA: TGCGCCAGCAGCCAAGAAGAAGGGGTTATTTATGGCTACACCTTC. Amino acid sequence: CASSQEEGVIYGYTF.

The V call is TRBV27, the J call TRBJ2-1; TRBD2 aligns across 10 bases. The CDR3 spans 16 residues. V shed 6 bases, J shed 0 bases, and the junction held 5 bases outside the gene matches. From germline, CDR1 is MNHEY and CDR2 SMNVEV (reference sequence). The CDR3 DNA reads as TGTGCCAGCAGCGCTAGCGGGAGAAGCTCCTACAATGAGCAGTTCTTC. Its translation: CASSASGRSSYNEQFF.

The chain recombines TRBV7-6 with TRBJ2-7; 9 bases map to TRBD2. The CDR3 contains 15 residues. Germline CDR1 and CDR2: SGHVS and FNYEAQ. Trimming removed 1 base from V and 3 bases from J; junction bases left unmatched: 4. CDR3 residues: CASSLGWTSDYEQYF. The CDR3 region has the DNA TGTGCCAGCAGCTTAGGCTGGACTAGCGACTACGAGCAGTACTTC.

The V and J genes are TRBV4-3 and TRBJ1-4, with D perhaps TRBD1 (6 bases). Trimming shortened V by 7 bases and J by 7 bases, and 22 bases separated the two germline ends. CDR1 is LGHNA, CDR2 YSLEER, per germline. This CDR3 comprises 16 residues. This CDR3 is CASTSSVTGAGEKLFF. CDR3 DNA: TGCGCCAGCACCTCATCAGTAACGGGGGCTGGTGAAAAACTGTTTTTT.

V gene TRBV19 combines with J gene TRBJ1-5, with no clear D. The CDR3 length is 15 residues. V lost 3 bases, J lost 10 bases, and 19 bases lay in between. Germline V CDR1 and CDR2: LNHDA, SQIVND (reference sequence). DNA of the CDR3: TGTGCCAGTAGTATGAGTTGGGTACCGTCCGTCCCCCAGCATTTT. This translates into CASSMSWVPSVPQHF.

The gene calls are TRBV5-4 and TRBJ2-7; D may be TRBD1 (5 bases). With 4 bases removed from V and 4 bases from J, the gap between germline ends came to 9 bases. Germline V gives CDR1 SGHNT, CDR2 YYREEE (reference sequence). This CDR3 region has 12 residues. The CDR3 nucleotides read TGTGCCAGCAGCCAGCAGGGTTACGAGCAGTACTTC. It translates to CASSQQGYEQYF.

J is TRBJ2-2 and V is TRBV19, with D hard to call. Germline CDR1 and CDR2: LNHDA and SQIVND (reference sequence). The CDR3 is made up of 14 amino acids. Trimming left V 5 bases short and J 6 bases short, with 13 bases between. The DNA for the CDR3 is TGTGCCAGTAGTCTCCTTTCCTCCCCCGGGGAGCTGTTTTTT. This sequence encodes CASSLLSSPGELFF.

The chain is built from TRBV27 and TRBJ2-3; D is perhaps TRBD2 (5 bases). Trimming took 8 bases from V and 4 from J, leaving 22 bases between them. The CDR3 has 16 residues. Per the germline V gene, CDR1 is MNHEY and CDR2 is SMNVEV (reference sequence). CDR3 DNA: TGTGCCAGCCCACCGTCTGCCTCACGAGCGGCAGATACGCAGTATTTT. Translated, it gives CASPPSASRAADTQYF.

The chain carries TRBV7-9 and TRBJ2-3; D might be TRBD1 (5 bases). Germline assignment: CDR1 SEHNR and CDR2 FQNEAQ (reference sequence). This CDR3 is 16 amino acids long. The ends were cut back, 7 bases at V and 3 bases at J, with 20 bases in the middle. The CDR3 loop is CASNTFPDSPTDTQYF. The CDR3 bases are TGTGCCAGCAACACCTTTCCTGACAGTCCGACAGATACGCAGTATTTT.

The V gene is TRBV27, the J gene TRBJ2-7; 11 bases are shared with TRBD1. CDR3 size: 14 residues. V lost 8 bases to trimming and J lost 6 bases; unmatched junction nucleotides: 9. Germline V gives CDR1 MNHEY, CDR2 SMNVEV (reference sequence). This CDR3 is CASARGQGGLEQYF. The CDR3 DNA is TGTGCCAGCGCCAGGGGACAGGGGGGCCTCGAGCAGTACTTC.

The chain's CDR3 is CASSRATEQYF. The CDR3 coding sequence is TGTGCCAGCAGCCGTGCTACCGAGCAGTACTTC. The V call is TRBV7-9, the J call TRBJ2-7, with D unresolved. Deletions cut 5 bases from V and 6 bases from J, with 8 bases between. This CDR3 comprises 11 residues. CDR1 is SEHNR, CDR2 FQNEAQ, per germline (reference sequence).

The chain recombines TRBV4-1 with TRBJ2-7; 8 bases align to TRBD1. The CDR3 sequence is 15 residues long. Germline V lookup: CDR1 MGHRA, CDR2 YSYEKL. The ends lost 0 bases at V and 2 bases at J; junction bases unmatched: 3. The CDR3 is CASSQDSQGAYEQYF. CDR3 DNA: TGCGCCAGCAGCCAAGACTCACAGGGGGCCTACGAGCAGTACTTC.

V is TRBV28 and J is TRBJ2-2; 11 positions match TRBD1. The V gene end was trimmed by 6 bases and the J gene end by 7 bases; junction bases not matched to a gene: 7. In germline, CDR1 is MDHEN, CDR2 SYDVKM. The CDR3 totals 15 residues. CDR3 loop: CASRRDRGGRGELFF. DNA for the CDR3: TGTGCCAGCAGGCGGGACAGGGGGGGACGCGGGGAGCTGTTTTTT.

This clone showed up just once. This sequence joins TRBV10-1 and TRBJ2-3; 10 nucleotides align to TRBD1. The V gene end was trimmed by 5 bases and the J gene end by 6 bases; junction bases not matched to a gene: 2. Germline V lookup: CDR1 WNHNN, CDR2 SYGVQD (reference sequence). The CDR3 consists of 13 residues. The CDR3 loop reads CASSRQGADTQYF. The CDR3 nucleotides are TGCGCCAGCAGTAGACAGGGGGCGGATACGCAGTATTTT.